This TCR beta chain was identified in a study of control samples from healthy donors and cancer patients (dated by TCRdb to about 2020). With respect to this clone: No antigen is known for it. The input lacks base qualities; no much larger clone sits a single base away.

V gives up 4 bases and J gives up 2 bases, and the segment between their germline ends measures 18 bases. CDR1 and CDR2, looked up from the germline V gene, are MGHRA and YSYEKL. The CDR3 runs 16 amino acids, cysteine and phenylalanine included. Solely the CDR3 DNA is kept, with 48 bases framed from the first base. The library was built by means of the immunoSEQ multiplex PCR assay. The table comes from immuneACCESS by way of TCRdb, which keeps in-frame sequences with V and J called. Part of the clones is missing from these tables; in studies checked, under half for an unresolved V gene and the rest for unknown reasons. This sample lists about 160,000 clones; under 96% were detected once. In total, the top ten clones hold approximately 0.93% of the sample.

Input material: blood. The chain links TRBV4-1 with TRBJ2-7; a tentative D match to TRBD2 spans 6 bases. This TCR was sampled from a woman in her twenties or thirties in good health. The CDR3 protein is CASSRGGVTAPYEQYF. Read as DNA, the sequence is TGCGCCAGCAGCCGAGGAGGGGTTACGGCCCCCTACGAGCAGTACTTC.